This T cell receptor beta chain was captured by sequencing in a study of shared clonotypes between healthy human individuals. Study findings and constraints: Incompleteness in sorted-subset sequencing, despite large depth, was shown by rarefaction.

Trimming cost V 3 bases and J 6 bases, with 14 bases left between them. Germline CDR1 reads SGHTA; CDR2 reads FQGNSA. The length of the CDR3 is 15 residues. Remarks on this clone: Antigen specificity is unknown.

Source study methods: Filtering was not the same, since immunoSEQ gave junction-only sequences without quality scores. Clones were sequenced by immunoSEQ multiplex PCR, and TCRdb holds only the in-frame ones, with some missing. That table furnishes V, J and clone size, whereas the DNA furnished D and trimming. The sample records approximately 1,000,000 clones, 77% being singletons. Donors included only healthy HIV-negative adults lacking recent acute infections or vaccinations. The source is a man aged 18 to 30 in good health. Some clones in this sample may be carry-over from other donors' samples. The sample was memory CD4+ T cells from PBMCs. The subset denotes: CD45RA-negative fraction. The V call is TRBV7-2, the J call TRBJ2-2, with D possibly matching TRBD1 (5 bases). The CDR3 region has the DNA TGTGCCAGCAGCTTTAAGCAGGGTGGCGCCGGGGAGCTGTTTTTT. The encoded protein is CASSFKQGGAGELFF.